This T cell receptor beta chain was captured in a study of blood T cell repertoires in COVID-19. Sequencing used immunoSEQ multiplex PCR; TCRdb keeps in-frame clones, though not all of them. Here the sample spans 100,000 or so clones, around 90% being singletons. This TCR was recovered from a man over 45 with active COVID-19. The sample taken for sequencing was peripheral blood.

As DNA, the CDR3 is TGCAGCGTTCGACAGGGGAGGAACACTGAAGCTTTCTTT. Amino acid sequence: CSVRQGRNTEAFF. The chain uses TRBV29-1 and TRBJ1-1, with 8 bases matching TRBD1. CDR1 and CDR2 (germline): SQVTM, ANQGSEA. CDR3 length: 13 residues. The J segment lost 1 base and the V segment lost 5 bases, leaving 3 bases of the junction unmatched.